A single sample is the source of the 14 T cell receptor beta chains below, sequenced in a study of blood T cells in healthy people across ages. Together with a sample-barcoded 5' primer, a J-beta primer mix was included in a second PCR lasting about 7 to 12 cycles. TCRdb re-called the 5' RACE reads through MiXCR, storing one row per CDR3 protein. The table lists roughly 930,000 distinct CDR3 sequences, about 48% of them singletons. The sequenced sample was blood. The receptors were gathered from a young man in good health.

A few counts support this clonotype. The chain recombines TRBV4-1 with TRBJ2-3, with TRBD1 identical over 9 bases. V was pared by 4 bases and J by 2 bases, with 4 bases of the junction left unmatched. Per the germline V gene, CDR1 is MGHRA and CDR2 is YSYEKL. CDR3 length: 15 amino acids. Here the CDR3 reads CASSRGQGPTDTQYF. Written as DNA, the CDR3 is TGCGCCAGCAGCCGGGGACAGGGACCCACAGATACGCAGTATTTT.

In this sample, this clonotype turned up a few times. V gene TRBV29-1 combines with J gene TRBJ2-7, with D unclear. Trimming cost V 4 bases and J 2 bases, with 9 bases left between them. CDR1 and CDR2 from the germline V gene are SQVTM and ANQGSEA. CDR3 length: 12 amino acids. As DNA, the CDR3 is TGCAGCGTTGTCCCAGGTACCTACGAGCAGTACTTC. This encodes CSVVPGTYEQYF.

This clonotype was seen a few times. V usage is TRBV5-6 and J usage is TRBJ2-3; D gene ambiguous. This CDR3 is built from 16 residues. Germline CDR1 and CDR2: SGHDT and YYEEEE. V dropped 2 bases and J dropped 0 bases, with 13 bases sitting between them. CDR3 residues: CASSFPPDPSTDTQYF. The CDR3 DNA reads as TGTGCCAGCAGCTTCCCTCCAGATCCTAGCACAGATACGCAGTATTTT.

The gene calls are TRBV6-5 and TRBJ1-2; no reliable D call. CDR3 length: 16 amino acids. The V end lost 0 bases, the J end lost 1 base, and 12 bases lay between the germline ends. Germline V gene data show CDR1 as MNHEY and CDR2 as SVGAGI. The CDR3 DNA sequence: TGTGCCAGCAGTTACTCGAGCGGAGCCCTTAACTATGGCTACACCTTC. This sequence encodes CASSYSSGALNYGYTF.

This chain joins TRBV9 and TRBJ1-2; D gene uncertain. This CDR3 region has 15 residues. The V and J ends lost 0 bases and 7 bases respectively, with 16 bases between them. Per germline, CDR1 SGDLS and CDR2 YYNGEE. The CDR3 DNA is TGTGCCAGCAGCGTAGATGCAGAGCCTTCCTGTGGCTACACCTTC. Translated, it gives CASSVDAEPSCGYTF.

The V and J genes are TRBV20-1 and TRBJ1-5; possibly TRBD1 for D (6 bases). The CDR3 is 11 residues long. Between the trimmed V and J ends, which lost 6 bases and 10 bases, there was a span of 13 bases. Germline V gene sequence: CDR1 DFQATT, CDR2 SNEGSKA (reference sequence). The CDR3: CSALGGVPQHF. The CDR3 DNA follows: TGCAGTGCCCTCGGGGGCGTCCCCCAGCATTTT.

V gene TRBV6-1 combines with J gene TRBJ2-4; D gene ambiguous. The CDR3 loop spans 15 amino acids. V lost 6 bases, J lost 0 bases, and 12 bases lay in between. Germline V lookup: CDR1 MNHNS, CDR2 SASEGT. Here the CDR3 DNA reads TGTGCCAGCAGGGCGGTTCTCCTAGCCAAAAACATTCAGTACTTC. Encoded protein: CASRAVLLAKNIQYF.

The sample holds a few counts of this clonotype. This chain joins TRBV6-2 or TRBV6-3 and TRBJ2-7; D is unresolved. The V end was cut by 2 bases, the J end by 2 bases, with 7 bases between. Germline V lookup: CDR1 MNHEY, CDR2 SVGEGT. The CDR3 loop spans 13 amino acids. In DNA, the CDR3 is TGTGCCAGCAGTTACGACATCGCCTACGAGCAGTACTTC. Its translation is CASSYDIAYEQYF.

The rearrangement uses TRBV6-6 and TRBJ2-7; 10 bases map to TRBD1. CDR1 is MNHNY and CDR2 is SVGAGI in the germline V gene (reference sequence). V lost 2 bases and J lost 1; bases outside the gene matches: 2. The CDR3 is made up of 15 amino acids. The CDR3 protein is CASSYGDRGSYEQYF. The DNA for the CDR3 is TGTGCCAGCAGTTACGGGGACAGGGGTTCCTACGAGCAGTACTTC.

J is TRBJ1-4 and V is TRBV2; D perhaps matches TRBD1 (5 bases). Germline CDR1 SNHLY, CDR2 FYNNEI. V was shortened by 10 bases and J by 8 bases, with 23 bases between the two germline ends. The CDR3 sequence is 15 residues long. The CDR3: CATLGQRGTGEKLFF. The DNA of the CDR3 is TGTGCCACCCTTGGACAACGAGGCACCGGGGAAAAACTGTTTTTT.

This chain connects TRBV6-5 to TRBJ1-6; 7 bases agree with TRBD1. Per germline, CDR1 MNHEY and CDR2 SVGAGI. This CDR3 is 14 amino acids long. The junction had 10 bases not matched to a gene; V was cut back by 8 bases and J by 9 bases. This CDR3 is CASSTGIESSPLHF. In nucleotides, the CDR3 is TGTGCCAGCTCGACAGGGATAGAAAGTTCACCCCTCCACTTT.

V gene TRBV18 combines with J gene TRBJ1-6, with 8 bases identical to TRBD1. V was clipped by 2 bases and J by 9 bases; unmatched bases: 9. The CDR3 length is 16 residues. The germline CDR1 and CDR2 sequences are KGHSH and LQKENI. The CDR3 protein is CASSPNPSDRGSPLHF. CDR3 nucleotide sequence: TGTGCCAGCTCACCAAATCCCTCAGACAGGGGTTCACCCCTCCACTTT.

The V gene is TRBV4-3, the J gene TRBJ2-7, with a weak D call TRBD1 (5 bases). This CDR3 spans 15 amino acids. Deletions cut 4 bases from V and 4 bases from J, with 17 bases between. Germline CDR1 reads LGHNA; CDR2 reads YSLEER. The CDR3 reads CASSLYQGFEYEQYF. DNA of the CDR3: TGCGCCAGCAGCCTCTACCAGGGTTTTGAGTACGAGCAGTACTTC.

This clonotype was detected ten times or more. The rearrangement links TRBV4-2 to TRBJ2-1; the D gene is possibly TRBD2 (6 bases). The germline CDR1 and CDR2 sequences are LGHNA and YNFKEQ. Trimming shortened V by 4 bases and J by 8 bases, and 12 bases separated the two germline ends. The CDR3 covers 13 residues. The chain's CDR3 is CASSPRRGDEQFF. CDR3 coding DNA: TGTGCCAGCAGCCCGCGGCGGGGTGATGAGCAGTTCTTC.